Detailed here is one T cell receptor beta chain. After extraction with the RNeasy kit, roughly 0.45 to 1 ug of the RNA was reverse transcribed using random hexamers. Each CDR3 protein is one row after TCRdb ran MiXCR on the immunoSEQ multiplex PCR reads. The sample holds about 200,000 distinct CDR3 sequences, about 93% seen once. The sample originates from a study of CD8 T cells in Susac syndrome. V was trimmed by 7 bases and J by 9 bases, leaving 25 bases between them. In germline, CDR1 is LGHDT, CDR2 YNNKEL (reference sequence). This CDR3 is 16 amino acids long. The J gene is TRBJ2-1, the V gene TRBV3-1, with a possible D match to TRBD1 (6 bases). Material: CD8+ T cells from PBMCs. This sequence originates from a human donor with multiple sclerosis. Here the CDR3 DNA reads TGTGCCAGCAATCCCAGTGGGACATCCCCTTCGGGTGAGCAGTTCTTC. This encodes CASNPSGTSPSGEQFF.